Listed below are T cell receptor beta chains from one sample, sequenced in a study of blood T cell repertoires in COVID-19. The protocol was immunoSEQ multiplex PCR, while the TCRdb copy is restricted to in-frame clones and leaves out a portion. The data show approximately 35,000 clones, with 85% seen just once and about 8.6% held by the top ten. Sequencing used peripheral blood. The source of these receptors is a man older than 75 with active COVID-19. Each CDR3 is given with its conserved first and last residue. The D gene is left open where the match is weak. The size entry is marked missing in some rows and otherwise reads once, few, many or a size class.

TRBJ2-3,-,-,TRBV21-1,TGTGCCAGCAGCCGACGTAGGACAGGGGGCAATTCAGATACGCAGTATTTT,CASSRRRTGGNSDTQYF
TRBJ1-3,-,-,TRBV24-1,TGTGCCACCAGTGATCCACCGGGGACCATATATTTT,CATSDPPGTIYF
TRBJ2-2,-,-,TRBV3-1/TRBV3-2,TGTGCCAGCAGGGAGGGGGCCAGGGAGCTGTTTTTT,CASREGARELFF
TRBJ2-2,-,TRBD2,TRBV9,TGTGCCAGCAGCATTTCGCGGGGGGACACCGGGGAGCTGTTTTTT,CASSISRGDTGELFF
TRBJ2-3,-,-,TRBV5-1,TGCGCCAGCAGCTTAACAGGGCCCTCCACAGATACGCAGTATTTT,CASSLTGPSTDTQYF
TRBJ2-3,-,-,TRBV7-3,TGTGCCAGCAGCCCAAGCGGGACAGATACGCAGTATTTT,CASSPSGTDTQYF
TRBJ2-1,-,-,TRBV10-3,TGTGCCATCAGTGAGTCTAGGGGAGGAGCTGAGCAGTTCTTC,CAISESRGGAEQFF
TRBJ1-1,-,-,TRBV19,TGTGCCAGTAGTATAGTTTACGGGTCTGAAGCTTTCTTT,CASSIVYGSEAFF
TRBJ2-5,-,-,TRBV27,TGTGCCAGCAGTTGGGACTGGACGGAGACCCAGTACTTC,CASSWDWTETQYF
TRBJ1-5,-,-,TRBV6-5,TGTGCCAGCAGGGCGCGGCGGGGTTCGGCGCCCCAGCATTTT,CASRARRGSAPQHF
TRBJ2-7,-,TRBD2,TRBV6-6,TGTGCCAGCAGTTCTCCGGGACTAGCGGGGGAGCAGTACTTC,CASSSPGLAGEQYF
TRBJ2-3,once,TRBD2,TRBV7-6,TGTGCCAGCAGCCCCTTAGCGGGGGGCCTCTCAGGGGATACGCAGTATTTT,CASSPLAGGLSGDTQYF
TRBJ2-7,-,TRBD1,TRBV18,TGTGCCAGCTCACGGGACAGGGCCTACGAGCAGTACTTC,CASSRDRAYEQYF
TRBJ1-1,-,-,TRBV6-5,TGTGCCAGCAGCCGCAGGGCTAACACTGAAGCTTTCTTT,CASSRRANTEAFF
TRBJ1-6,few,-,TRBV5-1,TGCGCCAGCAGCTTGGGCAGGTGGAGGGATAATTCACCCCTCCACTTT,CASSLGRWRDNSPLHF
TRBJ2-1,-,TRBD2,TRBV28,TGTGCCAGCAGAGTCCCCGGGGGGGGTGAGCAGTTCTTC,CASRVPGGGEQFF
TRBJ2-3,-,-,TRBV12-3/TRBV12-4,TGTGCCAGCAGTTTCCACGGGACAGATACGCAGTATTTT,CASSFHGTDTQYF
TRBJ2-7,few,TRBD1,TRBV9,TGTGCCAGCGCGGATTCGGGACAGGGGCTCGAGCAGTACTTC,CASADSGQGLEQYF
TRBJ2-7,-,-,TRBV28,TGTGCCAGCTTTGACATTAGCGTGTACGAGCAGTACTTC,CASFDISVYEQYF
TRBJ2-3,-,TRBD1,TRBV5-1,TGCGCCAGCAGAGGACAGGATGGGGATACGCAGTATTTT,CASRGQDGDTQYF
TRBJ1-1,-,-,TRBV3-1/TRBV3-2,TGTGCCAGCAGCCACAGGGCCCCGAACGTTGCTTTCTTT,CASSHRAPNVAFF
TRBJ1-6,-,TRBD1,TRBV30,TGTGCCTGGAGCCCGGACAGGGGTAATTCACCCCTCCACTTT,CAWSPDRGNSPLHF
TRBJ1-2,-,TRBD1,TRBV2,TGTGCCAGCAGTCCACTCCGGACAGGACACTATGGCTACACCTTC,CASSPLRTGHYGYTF
TRBJ2-7,-,TRBD1,TRBV5-1,TGCGCCAGCAGCTTGTGGGGACAGGGGGCGTCACCCTCCTCCTACGAGCAGTACTTC,CASSLWGQGASPSSYEQYF
TRBJ1-2,-,-,TRBV7-9,TGTGCCAGCAGCCTTCATGCACAGGGAAACTATGGCTACACCTTC,CASSLHAQGNYGYTF
TRBJ1-5,-,-,TRBV19,TGTGCCAGTAGGAGTACAGGGTATAGCAATCAGCCCCAGCATTTT,CASRSTGYSNQPQHF
TRBJ2-1,-,-,TRBV3-1/TRBV3-2,TGTGCCAGCAGCCTTGACACGTACAATGAGCAGTTCTTC,CASSLDTYNEQFF
TRBJ2-2,-,-,TRBV7-2,TGTGCCAGCAGCTTAAGACAGCTCAACACCGGGGAGCTGTTTTTT,CASSLRQLNTGELFF
TRBJ2-5,-,-,TRBV5-4,TGTGCCAGCAGCTTGCCCAGGCAAGAGACCCAGTACTTC,CASSLPRQETQYF
TRBJ2-3,-,TRBD2,TRBV5-1,TGCGCCAGCGCCAGACTAGCGGGGAACACAGATACGCAGTATTTT,CASARLAGNTDTQYF
TRBJ1-1,-,TRBD1,TRBV2,TGTGCCAGCAGTGGGATACAGGGGGTCGGTGCTTTCTTT,CASSGIQGVGAFF
TRBJ2-5,once,-,TRBV24-1,TGTGCCACCAGTGAAGGCTACAGGTCACAAGAGACCCAGTACTTC,CATSEGYRSQETQYF
TRBJ2-2,few,-,TRBV19,TGTGCCAGTAGTATTTCTGGCGGGGCTAACACCGGGGAGCTGTTTTTT,CASSISGGANTGELFF
TRBJ2-3,once,TRBD2,TRBV7-8,TGTGCCAGCAGTCCTAAACTAGCGGGTACAGATACGCAGTATTTT,CASSPKLAGTDTQYF
TRBJ2-2,-,TRBD1,TRBV19,TGTGCCAGTAGCGGGACAGGGGCGTACACCGGGGAGCTGTTTTTT,CASSGTGAYTGELFF